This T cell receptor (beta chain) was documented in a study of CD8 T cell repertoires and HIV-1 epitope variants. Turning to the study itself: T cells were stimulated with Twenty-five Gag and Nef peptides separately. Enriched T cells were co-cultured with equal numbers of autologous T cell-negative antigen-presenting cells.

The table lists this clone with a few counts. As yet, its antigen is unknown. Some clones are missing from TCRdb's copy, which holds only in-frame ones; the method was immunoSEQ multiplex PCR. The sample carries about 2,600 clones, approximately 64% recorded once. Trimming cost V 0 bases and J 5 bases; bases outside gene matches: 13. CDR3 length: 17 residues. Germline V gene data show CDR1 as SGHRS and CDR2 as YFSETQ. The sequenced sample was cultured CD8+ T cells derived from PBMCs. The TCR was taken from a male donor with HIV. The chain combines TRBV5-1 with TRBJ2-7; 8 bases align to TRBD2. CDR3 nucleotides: TGCGCCAGCAGCTTGGCTGGGAAGCGGGAGTACTGGGACGAGCAGTACTTC. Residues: CASSLAGKREYWDEQYF.